Listed below are T cell receptor beta chains from one sample, sequenced in a study of neurological immune-mediated disorders. TCRdb passed the 5' RACE reads through MiXCR, listing each CDR3 protein once. The table lists 69,000 or so distinct CDR3 sequences, about 5% of them singletons. Sequenced: PBMCs. These receptors originate from a woman aged 70-85 years with multiple sclerosis. CDR3s include the opening cysteine and the closing phenylalanine or tryptophan. D genes are given only for firm matches. Clone size, where shown, is once, few, many, or a class for clones that have expanded.

TRBV5-1	TRBJ2-1	.	many	TGCGCCAGCAGCCCGGGCACCCTAAATGAGCAGTTCTTC	CASSPGTLNEQFF
TRBV6-5	TRBJ2-2	.	many	TGTGCCAGCAGTTCTACAGAGAACACCGGGGAGCTGTTTTTT	CASSSTENTGELFF
TRBV3-1	TRBJ2-3	TRBD2	many	TGTGCCAGCAGCCAAGAAGCTAGCGGGAATCCCTCAGATACGCAGTATTTT	CASSQEASGNPSDTQYF
TRBV18	TRBJ2-1	.	.	TGTGCCAGCTCACCACCCCCTAGTTACGGTGAGCAGTTCTTC	CASSPPPSYGEQFF
TRBV10-3	TRBJ2-4	.	many	TGTGCCACTAGACAGGAGGTTGACAAAAACATTCAGTACTTC	CATRQEVDKNIQYF
TRBV4-3	TRBJ2-2	.	.	TGCGCCAGCAGCCAAGATAGCGGCACCCGGGAGCTGTTTTTT	CASSQDSGTRELFF
TRBV5-1	TRBJ2-7	TRBD2	many	TGCGCCAGCAGCGGGGAGGGATTCTCCTACGAGCAGTACTTC	CASSGEGFSYEQYF
TRBV7-9	TRBJ2-2	.	many	TGTGCCAGCAGCCAGCAGGCGGAACCCGGGGAGCTGTTTTTT	CASSQQAEPGELFF
TRBV7-2	TRBJ2-3	.	many	TGTGCCAGCAGTCGGGGGCTTCGCACAGATACGCAGTATTTT	CASSRGLRTDTQYF
TRBV12-3/TRBV12-4	TRBJ2-1	TRBD2	many	TGTGCCAGCAGTTTAGAAACTAGCGTTGATGAGCAGTTCTTC	CASSLETSVDEQFF
TRBV21-1	TRBJ2-1	.	.	TGTGCCAGCAGCAAAAATCGCCGGGACCCGGGGCCCAATGAGCAGTTCTTC	CASSKNRRDPGPNEQFF
TRBV5-1	TRBJ2-2	.	many	TGCGCCAGCAGGCCCCCTGCGAACACCGGGGAGCTGTTTTTT	CASRPPANTGELFF
TRBV12-3/TRBV12-4	TRBJ2-5	TRBD2	many	TGTGCCAGCAGTAGGGACGGGCTAGCGGGTGAGACCCAGTACTTC	CASSRDGLAGETQYF
TRBV21-1	TRBJ2-7	.	few	TGTGCCAGCAGCGGGCCGATGATAGCCTACGAGCAGTACTTC	CASSGPMIAYEQYF
TRBV5-6	TRBJ2-1	TRBD1	many	TGTGCCAGCAGCTCCGGACAGGGGATTTACGATGAGCAGTTCTTC	CASSSGQGIYDEQFF
TRBV18	TRBJ1-2	TRBD1	.	TGTGCCAGCTCGCGGACAGGGGATGGCTACACCTTC	CASSRTGDGYTF
TRBV20-1	TRBJ1-3	TRBD1	few	TGCAGTGCTAGACAGGGGGACACCATATATTTT	CSARQGDTIYF
TRBV20-1	TRBJ2-1	TRBD2	many	TGCAGTGTTACCCGGACTAGCGGGAGCGGTGAGCAGTTCTTC	CSVTRTSGSGEQFF
TRBV6-4	TRBJ2-1	TRBD1	few	TGTGCCAGCAGTGCGACAGGGATTGAGCAGTTCTTC	CASSATGIEQFF
TRBV5-6	TRBJ2-2	TRBD1	many	TGTGCCAGCAGCCGACTCCAAGACAGGGTGTCCAGCACCGGGGAGCTGTTTTTT	CASSRLQDRVSSTGELFF
TRBV7-7	TRBJ2-7	.	many	TGTGCCAGCAGCCGCGCTGTGGGAGTTGACGAGCAGTACTTC	CASSRAVGVDEQYF
TRBV20-1	TRBJ2-5	TRBD2	few	TGCAGTGGGGTTAGGACTAGCGGGAGGGCCGTCCTTGCGGAGACCCAGTACTTC	CSGVRTSGRAVLAETQYF
TRBV5-1	TRBJ1-6	.	many	TGCGCCAGCAGCTTAGAGGGAAATAATTCACCCCTCCACTTT	CASSLEGNNSPLHF
TRBV4-3	TRBJ2-7	TRBD2	many	TGCGCCAGCAGCCAGGGGACTAGCGGGACTTACGAGCAGTACTTC	CASSQGTSGTYEQYF
TRBV20-1	TRBJ2-7	.	many	TGCAGTGCTAGTAAGGTTTGGTCTAACTCCTACGAGCAGTACTTC	CSASKVWSNSYEQYF
TRBV5-1	TRBJ1-2	TRBD1	few	TGCGCCAGCAGCGGACTGGGACAGAATAACTATGGCTACACCTTC	CASSGLGQNNYGYTF
TRBV7-9	TRBJ2-6	TRBD1	many	TGTGCCAGCAGCCCAGGGGACAGGGCTGGGGCCAACGTCCTGACTTTC	CASSPGDRAGANVLTF
TRBV5-1	TRBJ2-7	TRBD2	many	TGCGCCAGCAGCCAAACTCAGCTAGCGGCCTACGAGCAGTACTTC	CASSQTQLAAYEQYF
TRBV5-5	TRBJ2-1	.	many	TGTGCCAGCAGCTTGGGCGGGTATGAGCAGTTCTTC	CASSLGGYEQFF
TRBV7-7	TRBJ2-1	.	many	TGTGCTAGCAGCCCGGAACAGGGAGGCTTCAATGAGCAGTTCTTC	CASSPEQGGFNEQFF
TRBV7-8	TRBJ2-1	TRBD1	many	TGTGCCAGCAGCGATGGGACAGGTTCCTACAATGAGCAGTTCTTC	CASSDGTGSYNEQFF
TRBV20-1	TRBJ1-3	.	many	TGCAGTGCTAGAGTCCACGGAGACTCTGGAAACACCATATATTTT	CSARVHGDSGNTIYF
TRBV5-5	TRBJ2-7	TRBD2	many	TGTGCCAGCAGCAGTAGGCTAGCGGCGAGCTCCTACGAGCAGTACTTC	CASSSRLAASSYEQYF
TRBV5-1	TRBJ1-2	TRBD1	many	TGCGCCAGCAGCTCGGGACAGGCGGATGGCTACACCTTC	CASSSGQADGYTF
TRBV29-1	TRBJ1-6	TRBD1	many	TGCAGCGTTTTCGACAGGGGGAATTCACCCCTCCACTTT	CSVFDRGNSPLHF